The 14 T cell receptor beta chains below all came from one sample that was sequenced in a study of T cells in Graves' hyperthyroidism and ophthalmopathy. TCR beta CDR3 regions were amplified from RNA transcripts. The HTBI primer set drove a first-round RT-PCR of the TCR CDR3. TCRdb itself ran the multiplex PCR reads through MiXCR, one entry per CDR3 protein. In the table there are about half a million distinct CDR3 sequences, around a quarter of which are singletons. Sequencing was performed on blood. The receptors were gathered from a woman in her twenties or thirties with Graves' ophthalmopathy.

This clonotype was seen at least ten times. This chain uses TRBV29-1 with TRBJ2-5; 7 bases match TRBD1. CDR1 is SQVTM and CDR2 is ANQGSEA in the germline V gene. The CDR3 is 13 amino acids. V lost 6 bases, J lost 0 bases, and 4 bases stayed unmatched. This CDR3 is CSVLGTDQETQYF. The CDR3 DNA sequence: TGCAGCGTCCTCGGGACAGACCAAGAGACCCAGTACTTC. Full variable domain (remainder filled in from reference TRBV29-1 and TRBJ2-5): SAVISQKPSRDICQRGTSLTIQCQVDSQVTMMFWYRQQPGQSLTLIATANQGSEATYESGFVIDKFPISRPNLTFSTLTVSNMSPEDSSIYLCSVLGTDQETQYFGPGTRLLVL.

V usage is TRBV6-5 and J usage is TRBJ2-5, with D possibly being TRBD2 (5 bases). Trimming left V 2 bases short and J 7 bases short, with 17 bases between. Germline V gives CDR1 MNHEY, CDR2 SVGAGI. The CDR3 is made up of 15 amino acids. The CDR3 sequence is CASSYSVDGRGTQYF. Here the CDR3 DNA reads TGTGCCAGCAGTTACAGCGTGGACGGTCGGGGGACCCAGTACTTC.

The chain has TRBV30 and TRBJ1-6, with 11 bases aligning to TRBD1. CDR3 length: 16 residues. Germline V CDR1 and CDR2: GTSNPN, SVGIG (reference sequence). Trimming took 1 base from V and 9 from J; bases not matched to a gene: 8. CDR3 sequence (DNA): TGTGCCTGGAGTGCCTCAGGACAGGGGGCCGCTTCACCCCTCCACTTT. This gives the protein CAWSASGQGAASPLHF.

This clonotype occurred many times. CDR3 residues: CASGGQGLETQYF. CDR3 nucleotide sequence: TGTGCTAGTGGTGGTCAGGGGCTGGAGACCCAGTACTTC. The V call is TRBV12-5, the J call TRBJ2-5; tentative D call: TRBD1 (6 bases). CDR3 length equals 13 residues. Per the germline V gene, CDR1 is LGHNT and CDR2 is FRNRAP. Between the trimmed V and J ends, which lost 5 bases and 5 bases, there was a span of 12 bases.

The table lists this clonotype with many counts. The rearrangement joins TRBV6-2 or TRBV6-3 to TRBJ2-7; D is unclear. Looked up from germline, CDR1 is MNHEY and CDR2 is SVGEGT. V was trimmed by 7 bases and J by 2 bases, leaving 12 bases between them. This CDR3 has 13 residues. The CDR3 protein is CASTTGGTYEQYF. The CDR3 region has the DNA TGTGCCAGCACTACTGGCGGAACCTACGAGCAGTACTTC.

In regard to this clonotype: At one boundary the junction diverges from the germline segment, which might be a read error. The V gene is TRBV6-1, the J gene TRBJ2-4, with D perhaps TRBD1 (6 bases). Germline-derived CDR1 and CDR2 are MNHNS and SASEGT. The CDR3 has 14 amino acids. CDR3 coding DNA: TGTGCCAGCAGTCCCGGGACAATGTTAAACATTAAGTACTTC. As protein: CASSPGTMLNIKYF.

This clonotype was found many times. The chain is built from TRBV2 and TRBJ2-7; 7 bases fit TRBD1. V lost 6 bases, J lost 5 bases, and 7 bases stayed unmatched. This CDR3 has 13 amino acids. From germline, CDR1 is SNHLY and CDR2 FYNNEI. The CDR3 nucleotides are TGTGCCAGCAGGGGGACAGATTTTAACGAGCAGTACTTC. Encoded protein: CASRGTDFNEQYF.

This clonotype came up many times. The chain carries TRBV7-6 and TRBJ1-3, with D unclear. This CDR3 comprises 13 residues. V was shortened by 4 bases and J by 4 bases, with 8 bases between the two germline ends. Germline CDR1 and CDR2: SGHVS and FNYEAQ. The chain's CDR3 is CASSSLAGNTIYF. For the CDR3, the DNA is TGTGCCAGCAGCTCTTTGGCCGGAAACACCATATATTTT.

A word on this clonotype: No conserved phenylalanine or tryptophan is present at the end of the CDR3, so a read error is the likely explanation. The CDR3 DNA is TGTGCCAGCAGGAAGACGGGAAACACTGAAGCTTTCGTT. It yields the protein CASRKTGNTEAFV. J is TRBJ1-1 and V is TRBV6-1; unclear D gene. V was pared by 6 bases and J by 2 bases, with 10 bases between. The CDR3 has 13 residues. CDR1 and CDR2 from the germline V gene are MNHNS and SASEGT.

This clonotype was counted ten times or more. The V call is TRBV7-8, the J call TRBJ1-2, with 9 bases matching TRBD1. This CDR3 comprises 14 residues. V trimming: 4 bases; J trimming: 8 bases; junction bases outside the gene matches: 8. CDR1 is SGHVS, CDR2 FQNEAQ, per germline. CDR3 in DNA: TGTGCCAGCAGCTATTTACAGGGGGCGGGAGGCTACACCTTC. Translated, it gives CASSYLQGAGGYTF.

This clonotype has just a few counts. The J gene is TRBJ2-7, the V gene TRBV28, with 8 bases aligning to TRBD2. Trimming cost V 7 bases and J 5 bases; bases outside gene matches: 7. CDR3 length: 13 residues. Germline V gene lookup returns CDR1 MDHEN and CDR2 SYDVKM. CDR3 sequence reads: CASTPAGVDEQYF. The CDR3 DNA is TGTGCCAGCACCCCAGCGGGGGTCGACGAGCAGTACTTC. Supplemented by reference TRBV28 and TRBJ2-7, the full variable domain reads DVKVTQSSRYLVKRTGEKVFLECVQDMDHENMFWYRQDPGLGLRLIYFSYDVKMKEKGDIPEGYSVSREKKERFSLILESASTNQTSMYLCASTPAGVDEQYFGPGTRLTVT.

At least ten counts were recorded for this clonotype. The rearrangement links TRBV27 to TRBJ1-2; tentatively, D is TRBD1 (5 bases). Trimming shortened V by 3 bases and J by 5 bases, and 16 bases separated the two germline ends. In germline, CDR1 is MNHEY, CDR2 SMNVEV (reference sequence). The CDR3 is made up of 15 amino acids. CDR3 bases: TGTGCCAGCAGTTTTCATCCAAGTCAGGGATATGGCTACACCTTC. Its translation is CASSFHPSQGYGYTF.

V and J are TRBV11-2 and TRBJ2-2; D tentatively reads TRBD1 or TRBD2 (5 bases each). Germline lookup yields CDR1 SGHAT and CDR2 FQNNGV. The CDR3 sequence is 16 residues long. V lost 5 bases to trimming and J lost 2 bases, with 15 bases between them. The DNA of the CDR3 is TGTGCCAGCAGCCCATCTAGCTGGGGCAACACCGGGGAGCTGTTTTTT. This gives the protein CASSPSSWGNTGELFF.

This clonotype has ten or more counts. This chain connects TRBV7-3 to TRBJ1-1, with TRBD1 as a possible D gene (6 bases). V was cut by 5 bases and J by 4 bases, with 14 bases left in between. The V gene's germline CDR1 is SGHTA and CDR2 FQGTGA. This CDR3 spans 14 amino acids. The CDR3 loop reads CASSASTGFTEAFF. CDR3 in DNA: TGTGCCAGCAGCGCCTCTACAGGGTTCACTGAAGCTTTCTTT.